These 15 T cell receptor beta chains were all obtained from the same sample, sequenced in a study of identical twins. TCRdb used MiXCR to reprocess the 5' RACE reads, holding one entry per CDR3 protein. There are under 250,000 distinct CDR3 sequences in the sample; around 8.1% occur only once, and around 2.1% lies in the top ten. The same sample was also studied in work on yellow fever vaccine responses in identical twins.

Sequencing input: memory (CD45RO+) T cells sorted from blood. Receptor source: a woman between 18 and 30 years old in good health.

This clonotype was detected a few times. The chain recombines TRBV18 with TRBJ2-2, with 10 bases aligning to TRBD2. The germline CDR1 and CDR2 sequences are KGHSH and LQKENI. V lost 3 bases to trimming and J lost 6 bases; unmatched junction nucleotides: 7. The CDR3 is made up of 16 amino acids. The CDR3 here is CASSPASGSKAGELFF. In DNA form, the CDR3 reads TGTGCCAGCTCACCTGCTAGCGGGAGTAAGGCCGGGGAGCTGTTTTTT.

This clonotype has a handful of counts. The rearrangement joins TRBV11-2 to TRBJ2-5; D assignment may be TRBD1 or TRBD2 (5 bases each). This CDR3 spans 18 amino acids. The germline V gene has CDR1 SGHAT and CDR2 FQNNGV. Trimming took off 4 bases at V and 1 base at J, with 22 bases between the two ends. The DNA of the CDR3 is TGTGCCAGCAGCTCAGACTACGTTATTGCAGGGATCCAAGAGACCCAGTACTTC. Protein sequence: CASSSDYVIAGIQETQYF.

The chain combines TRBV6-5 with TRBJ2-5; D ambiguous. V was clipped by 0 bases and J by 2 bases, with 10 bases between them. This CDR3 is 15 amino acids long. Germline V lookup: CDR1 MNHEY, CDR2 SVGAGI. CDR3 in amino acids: CASSYSGLGQETQYF. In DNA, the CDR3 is TGTGCCAGCAGTTACTCTGGGCTGGGACAAGAGACCCAGTACTTC.

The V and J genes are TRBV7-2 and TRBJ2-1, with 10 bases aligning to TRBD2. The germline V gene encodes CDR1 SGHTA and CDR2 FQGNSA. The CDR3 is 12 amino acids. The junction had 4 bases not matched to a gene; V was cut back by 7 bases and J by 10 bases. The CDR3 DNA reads TGTGCCAGCACTAGCGGGAGTCGCGAGCAGTTCTTC. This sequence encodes CASTSGSREQFF.

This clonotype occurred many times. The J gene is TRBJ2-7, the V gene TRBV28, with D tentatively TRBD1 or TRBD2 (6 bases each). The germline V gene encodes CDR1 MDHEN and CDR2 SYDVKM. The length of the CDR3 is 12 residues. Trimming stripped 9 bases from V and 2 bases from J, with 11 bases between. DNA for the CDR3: TGTGCCAGTAGAGGGGGGACCTACGAGCAGTACTTC. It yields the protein CASRGGTYEQYF.

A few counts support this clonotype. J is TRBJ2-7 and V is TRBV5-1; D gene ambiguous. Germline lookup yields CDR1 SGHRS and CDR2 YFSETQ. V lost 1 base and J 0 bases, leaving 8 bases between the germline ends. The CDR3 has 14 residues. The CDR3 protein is CASSLRPNSYEQYF. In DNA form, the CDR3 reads TGCGCCAGCAGCTTGCGGCCGAACTCCTACGAGCAGTACTTC.

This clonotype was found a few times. The CDR3 nucleotides read TGCAGCGTTTTAGGACAGGGGCCTCTCGAGCAGTACTTC. The encoded protein is CSVLGQGPLEQYF. This chain uses TRBV29-1 with TRBJ2-7; TRBD1 agrees at 9 bases. V dropped 5 bases and J dropped 6; count of bases not matched to a gene: 8. Germline CDR1 SQVTM, CDR2 ANQGSEA. This CDR3 is 13 amino acids long.

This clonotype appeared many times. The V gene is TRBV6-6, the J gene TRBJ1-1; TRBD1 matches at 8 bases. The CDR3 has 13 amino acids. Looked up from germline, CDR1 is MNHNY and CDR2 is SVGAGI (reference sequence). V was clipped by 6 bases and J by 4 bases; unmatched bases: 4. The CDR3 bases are TGTGCCAGCAGCGCCACAGGGGGCACTGAAGCTTTCTTT. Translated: CASSATGGTEAFF.

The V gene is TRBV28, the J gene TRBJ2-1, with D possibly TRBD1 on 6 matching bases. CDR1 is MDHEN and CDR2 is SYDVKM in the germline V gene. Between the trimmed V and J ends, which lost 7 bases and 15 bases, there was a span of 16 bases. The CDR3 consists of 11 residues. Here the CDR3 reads CASIQRGRLFF. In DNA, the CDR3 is TGTGCCAGCATTCAGAGGGGGAGACTGTTCTTC.

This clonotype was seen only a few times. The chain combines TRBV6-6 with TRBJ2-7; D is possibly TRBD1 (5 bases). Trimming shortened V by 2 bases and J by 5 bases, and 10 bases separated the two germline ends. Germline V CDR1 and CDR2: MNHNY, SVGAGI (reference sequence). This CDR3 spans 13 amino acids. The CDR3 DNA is TGTGCCAGCAGTTACCCAGGGTTCAACGAGCAGTACTTC. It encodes CASSYPGFNEQYF.

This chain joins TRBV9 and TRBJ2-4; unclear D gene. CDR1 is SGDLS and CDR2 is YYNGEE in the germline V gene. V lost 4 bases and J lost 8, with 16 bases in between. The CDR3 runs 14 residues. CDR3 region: CASSPLPGKDIQYF. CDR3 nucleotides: TGTGCCAGCAGCCCCCTGCCCGGAAAGGACATTCAGTACTTC.

CDR3 region: CAISEEYEQYF. The CDR3 DNA reads as TGTGCCATCAGTGAGGAATACGAGCAGTACTTC. This chain links TRBV10-3 with TRBJ2-7; D is uncertain. The V gene's germline CDR1 is ENHRY and CDR2 SYGVKD. V lost 2 bases and J lost 4, with 3 bases in between. The CDR3 sequence is 11 residues long.

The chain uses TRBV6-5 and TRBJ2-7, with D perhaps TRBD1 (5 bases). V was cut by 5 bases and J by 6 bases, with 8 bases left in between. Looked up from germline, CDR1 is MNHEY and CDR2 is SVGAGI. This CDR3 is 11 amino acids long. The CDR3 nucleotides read TGTGCCAGCAGTCAGGGTCTCGAGCAGTACTTC. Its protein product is CASSQGLEQYF.

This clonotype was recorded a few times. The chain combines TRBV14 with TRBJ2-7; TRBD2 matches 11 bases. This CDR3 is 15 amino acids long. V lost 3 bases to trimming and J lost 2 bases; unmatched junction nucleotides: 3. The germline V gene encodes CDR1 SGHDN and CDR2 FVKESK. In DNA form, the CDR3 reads TGTGCCAGCAGCCACATAGCGGGGGGGCCCTACGAGCAGTACTTC. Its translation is CASSHIAGGPYEQYF.

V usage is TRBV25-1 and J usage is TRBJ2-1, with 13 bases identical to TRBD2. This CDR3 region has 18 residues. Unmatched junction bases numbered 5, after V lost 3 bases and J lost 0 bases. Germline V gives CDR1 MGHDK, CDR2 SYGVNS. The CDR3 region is CASSEGLAGPSSYNEQFF. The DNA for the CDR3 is TGTGCCAGCAGTGAGGGACTAGCGGGACCTAGCTCCTACAATGAGCAGTTCTTC.